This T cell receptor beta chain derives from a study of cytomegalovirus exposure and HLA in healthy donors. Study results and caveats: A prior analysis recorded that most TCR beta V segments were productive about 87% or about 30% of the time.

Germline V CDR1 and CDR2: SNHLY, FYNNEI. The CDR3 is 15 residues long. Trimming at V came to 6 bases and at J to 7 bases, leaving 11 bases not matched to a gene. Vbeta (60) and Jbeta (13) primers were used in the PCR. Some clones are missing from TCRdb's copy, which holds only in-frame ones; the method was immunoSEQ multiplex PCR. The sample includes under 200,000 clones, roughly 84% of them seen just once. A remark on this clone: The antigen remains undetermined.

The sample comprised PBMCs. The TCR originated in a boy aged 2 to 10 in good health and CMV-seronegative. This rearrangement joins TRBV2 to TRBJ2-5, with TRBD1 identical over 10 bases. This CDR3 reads CASSPGQGTGGTQYF. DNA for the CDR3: TGTGCCAGCAGCCCGGGACAGGGGACGGGGGGGACCCAGTACTTC.